This TCR beta chain was profiled in a study of esophageal squamous cell carcinoma under preoperative chemotherapy. The time point here: before preoperative PTX-NDP chemotherapy. TCRdb reprocessed the PCR reads via MiXCR and lists one record per CDR3 protein. The table lists under 7,000 distinct CDR3 sequences, 25% to 35% of them singletons. This material was obtained from a patient given preoperative chemotherapy. The sequence came from a human donor with esophageal squamous cell carcinoma. The donor label of this sample is uncertain.

The CDR3 DNA reads TGTGCCAGCAGCCCTCCCTCTAGCGGGGGGCAGGAGACCCAGTTCTTC. Its translation: CASSPPSSGGQETQFF. The J gene is TRBJ2-1, the V gene TRBV7-8; 11 nucleotides align to TRBD2. J lost 13 bases, V lost 5 bases, and 16 bases had no gene match. CDR1 SGHVS and CDR2 FQNEAQ come from the germline V gene. This CDR3 is 16 amino acids long.